In its sample, the clone carrying this T cell receptor (beta chain) was seen a few times. This sample is part of a study of regulatory T cells in long-lasting Graves disease. The time point denotes: persistent/refractory GD, antithyroid drugs over 5 years with positive TRAb. There was RNA extracted from PBMCs, and the TCR library was made from it. In building TCR beta libraries, iRepertoire HTBI primers were used together with Arm-PCR of CDR3 regions. Authors' data handling: Sample data revealed under 75 TRBV and 11 to 15 TRBJ segments. Each CDR3 protein is one row after TCRdb ran MiXCR on the multiplex PCR reads. The V and J calls were not made by the authors but by TCRdb's processing. The sample holds over 350,000 distinct CDR3 sequences, less than 25% seen once. The clonotype originates from a female donor with Graves disease. Source: peripheral blood mononuclear cells (PBMCs), taken when the disease was refractory, from a patient treated with antithyroid drugs.

The CDR3 reads CASRLGQGALGTGELFF. In DNA, the CDR3 is TGTGCCAGCAGACTAGGACAGGGGGCGCTTGGGACCGGGGAGCTGTTTTTT. The V gene is TRBV12-3 or TRBV12-4, the J gene TRBJ2-2; TRBD1 matches at 11 bases. V lost 6 bases and J lost 5; bases outside the gene matches: 11. The CDR3 covers 17 residues.